Listed here are 22 T cell receptor beta chains from one sample, sequenced in a study of shared clonotypes between healthy human individuals. Naivety among CD8 cells was defined by CD45RO negativity and positive CCR7 selection, thereby excluding terminally differentiated effector memory CD45RA+ cells. Produced via immunoSEQ multiplex PCR; TCRdb's table is partial and in-frame only. The sample yields 2 million or so clones, about 95% seen once. Sequencing was carried out using naive CD8+ T cells sorted from blood. The receptors come from a man aged 18 to 29 in good health.

The V gene is TRBV4-1, the J gene TRBJ2-2; 9 bases line up with TRBD2. With 1 base clipped from V and 6 bases from J, the junction kept 6 bases outside the gene matches. CDR3 length: 16 amino acids. CDR1 and CDR2 from the germline V gene are MGHRA and YSYEKL. CDR3 DNA sequence: TGCGCCAGCAGCCAAGTGGCGCCTAGCGGGGCCGGGGAGCTGTTTTTT. Translation: CASSQVAPSGAGELFF.

The chain links TRBV28 to TRBJ2-7; D is unresolved. With 6 bases removed from V and 0 bases from J, the gap between germline ends came to 12 bases. Germline CDR1 is MDHEN and CDR2 is SYDVKM. The CDR3 runs 14 residues. This chain's CDR3 is CASRLTSSSYEQYF. In nucleotides, the CDR3 is TGTGCCAGCAGGTTGACCTCTTCCTCCTACGAGCAGTACTTC.

V gene TRBV6-5 combines with J gene TRBJ1-2, with 8 bases identical to TRBD1. V was pared by 5 bases and J by 3 bases, with 8 bases of the junction left unmatched. The CDR3 consists of 15 residues. Germline lookup yields CDR1 MNHEY and CDR2 SVGAGI. The CDR3 loop is CASSRRDRTDYGYTF. As DNA, the CDR3 is TGTGCCAGCAGTCGACGGGACAGGACCGACTATGGCTACACCTTC.

This chain connects TRBV5-6 to TRBJ1-4; the D is unclear. Germline V gives CDR1 SGHDT, CDR2 YYEEEE. CDR3 length: 16 residues. Trimming shortened V by 4 bases and J by 7 bases, and 20 bases separated the two germline ends. Written as DNA, the CDR3 is TGTGCCAGCAGCCCCGTCATGGCTCTCCCGATTGAAAAACTGTTTTTT. This sequence encodes CASSPVMALPIEKLFF.

The V and J genes are TRBV5-4 and TRBJ2-3; D assignment may be TRBD1 or TRBD2 (6 bases each). The germline V and J ends were trimmed by 3 bases and 4 bases, with 21 bases remaining between them. Germline V CDR1 and CDR2: SGHNT, YYREEE (reference sequence). The CDR3 is 17 residues long. CDR3 sequence reads: CASSSSPIVGGPDTQYF. DNA of the CDR3: TGTGCCAGCAGCTCCTCACCCATAGTGGGGGGCCCAGATACGCAGTATTTT.

The chain uses TRBV5-6 and TRBJ2-7; 7 bases are a match to TRBD2. The V gene's germline CDR1 is SGHDT and CDR2 YYEEEE. The CDR3 contains 14 residues. The ends lost 4 bases at V and 4 bases at J; junction bases unmatched: 8. The CDR3 DNA is TGTGCCAGCAGCCCCGGCGGGAGTTTTTACGAGCAGTACTTC. Translating gives CASSPGGSFYEQYF.

This chain links TRBV4-2 with TRBJ2-2; possible D gene TRBD1, 5 bases. The CDR3 contains 12 residues. Germline-derived CDR1 and CDR2 are LGHNA and YNFKEQ. Trimming removed 5 bases from V and 10 bases from J, with 11 bases in between. CDR3 in DNA: TGTGCCAGCAGCAAAGGGGTAGAGGAGCTGTTTTTT. It encodes CASSKGVEELFF.

The J gene is TRBJ1-1, the V gene TRBV6-5, with TRBD1 matching over 7 bases. The CDR3 runs 13 residues. Trimming at V came to 2 bases and at J to 5 bases, leaving 2 bases not matched to a gene. The germline V gene encodes CDR1 MNHEY and CDR2 SVGAGI. The CDR3 DNA sequence: TGTGCCAGCAGTTACGAACAGGGGACTGAAGCTTTCTTT. Its protein product is CASSYEQGTEAFF.

The rearrangement uses TRBV5-6 and TRBJ2-5; D not resolved. This CDR3 has 14 residues. Per the germline V gene, CDR1 is SGHDT and CDR2 is YYEEEE. The ends were cut back, 4 bases at V and 4 bases at J, with 14 bases in the middle. CDR3 region: CASSPRVFRETQYF. DNA for the CDR3: TGTGCCAGCAGCCCCCGAGTATTCCGAGAGACCCAGTACTTC.

V gene TRBV9 combines with J gene TRBJ2-5; the D is unclear. Germline CDR1 is SGDLS and CDR2 is YYNGEE. CDR3 length: 14 residues. Between the trimmed V and J ends, which lost 3 bases and 4 bases, there was a span of 13 bases. The CDR3 spells CASSGSDQRETQYF. CDR3 in DNA: TGTGCCAGCAGCGGATCTGACCAACGAGAGACCCAGTACTTC. The whole variable domain, filled in from reference TRBV9 and TRBJ2-5, reads DSGVTQTPKHLITATGQRVTLRCSPRSGDLSVYWYQQSLDQGLQFLIQYYNGEERAKGNILERFSAQQFPDLHSELNLSSLELGDSALYFCASSGSDQRETQYFGPGTRLLVL.

The chain uses TRBV19 and TRBJ2-2; TRBD1 agrees at 7 bases. The junction had 5 bases not matched to a gene; V was cut back by 10 bases and J by 0 bases. Germline V gives CDR1 LNHDA, CDR2 SQIVND (reference sequence). The CDR3 sequence is 14 residues long. CDR3 in amino acids: CATIDRANTGELFF. The DNA for the CDR3 is TGTGCCACCATTGACAGGGCGAACACCGGGGAGCTGTTTTTT.

V and J are TRBV4-1 and TRBJ1-5, with 9 positions matching TRBD1. The germline V gene has CDR1 MGHRA and CDR2 YSYEKL. The CDR3 length is 18 residues. V shed 1 base, J shed 2 bases, and the junction held 9 bases outside the gene matches. CDR3 bases: TGCGCCAGCAGCCAAGTATGGGGACAGGGTGGGGGCAATCAGCCCCAGCATTTT. Translating gives CASSQVWGQGGGNQPQHF.

This clone was seen just once. The chain has TRBV27 and TRBJ1-1; D call uncertain. CDR3 length: 13 residues. The ends were cut back, 5 bases at V and 10 bases at J, with 17 bases in the middle. CDR1 is MNHEY, CDR2 SMNVEV, per germline (reference sequence). CDR3 sequence (DNA): TGTGCCAGCAGTCCCCCGGGCCTCGGAGGAGCTTTCTTT. Protein product: CASSPPGLGGAFF.

This clone has only one observation. The chain employs TRBV19 and TRBJ2-7, with D perhaps TRBD1 or TRBD2 (5 bases each). This CDR3 comprises 12 residues. Germline CDR1 is LNHDA and CDR2 is SQIVND (reference sequence). Trimming pared 6 bases from V and 5 bases from J, leaving 11 bases between. CDR3 in DNA: TGTGCCAGTAGACTCGGGACCGACGAGCAGTACTTC. Its translation is CASRLGTDEQYF.

V gene TRBV4-1 combines with J gene TRBJ2-1, with D perhaps TRBD2 (7 bases). The CDR3 runs to 16 residues. Trimming stripped 3 bases from V and 8 bases from J, with 20 bases between. Germline CDR1 is MGHRA and CDR2 is YSYEKL. CDR3 protein: CASSQMPGGRVYEQFF. The CDR3 coding sequence is TGCGCCAGCAGCCAGATGCCGGGGGGCAGGGTCTATGAGCAGTTCTTC.

This rearrangement joins TRBV18 to TRBJ1-3; no clear D gene. Germline lookup yields CDR1 KGHSH and CDR2 LQKENI. Trimming pared 0 bases from V and 4 bases from J, leaving 10 bases between. This CDR3 has 15 residues. DNA of the CDR3: TGTGCCAGCTCACCACCCTTGGAGGGAGGAAACACCATATATTTT. It encodes CASSPPLEGGNTIYF.

The chain combines TRBV4-1 with TRBJ1-5; TRBD1 is a possible D gene (5 bases). Between the trimmed V and J ends, which lost 5 bases and 9 bases, there was a span of 17 bases. The CDR3 is 14 residues long. CDR1 and CDR2 (germline): MGHRA, YSYEKL. CDR3 in amino acids: CASSERDGLGPQHF. DNA for the CDR3: TGCGCCAGCAGCGAAAGGGACGGCCTGGGGCCCCAGCATTTT.

The rearrangement joins TRBV7-2 to TRBJ2-7, with 7 nucleotides matching TRBD2. Germline-derived CDR1 and CDR2 are SGHTA and FQGNSA. Losses at the gene ends were 1 base for V and 2 bases for J; bases not matched to a gene: 8. The CDR3 spans 16 residues. The CDR3 loop is CASSLVPSGETYEQYF. For the CDR3, the DNA is TGTGCCAGCAGCTTAGTCCCTAGCGGTGAGACCTACGAGCAGTACTTC. Looking up the rest from reference TRBV7-2 and TRBJ2-7 gives the full variable domain: GAGVSQSPSNKVTEKGKDVELRCDPISGHTALYWYRQSLGQGLEFLIYFQGNSAPDKSGLPSDRFSAERTGGSVSTLTIQRTQQEDSAVYLCASSLVPSGETYEQYFGPGTRLTVT.

This chain links TRBV28 with TRBJ2-7; D may be TRBD1 (5 bases). The CDR3 sequence is 12 residues long. Germline-derived CDR1 and CDR2 are MDHEN and SYDVKM. Deletions cut 3 bases from V and 12 bases from J, with 15 bases between. Here the CDR3 reads CASSFQGGLVYF. CDR3 nucleotide sequence: TGTGCCAGCAGTTTCCAGGGTGGATTGGTGTACTTC.

As regards this clone: In the same sample, other DNA sequences code for this CDR3. This chain joins TRBV28 and TRBJ1-6; no clear D gene. Per germline, CDR1 MDHEN and CDR2 SYDVKM. This CDR3 region has 13 residues. V lost 3 bases to trimming and J lost 7 bases, with 7 bases between them. CDR3 protein: CASSLGGNSPLHF. The CDR3 coding sequence is TGTGCCAGCAGTTTGGGCGGAAATTCACCCCTCCACTTT.

Points on this clone: Additional DNA sequences in this sample encode the identical CDR3. The rearrangement uses TRBV7-9 and TRBJ2-2; D gene ambiguous. There are 11 residues in the CDR3. V dropped 5 bases and J dropped 6 bases, with 4 bases sitting between them. The germline V gene encodes CDR1 SEHNR and CDR2 FQNEAQ (reference sequence). The CDR3 nucleotides are TGTGCCAGCAGCCCATCCGGGGAGCTGTTTTTT. Residues: CASSPSGELFF. The full variable domain, with the rest looked up from reference TRBV7-9 and TRBJ2-2, is DTGVSQNPRHKITKRGQNVTFRCDPISEHNRLYWYRQTLGQGPEFLTYFQNEAQLEKSRLLSDRFSAERPKGSFSTLEIQRTEQGDSAMYLCASSPSGELFFGEGSRLTVL.

This rearrangement joins TRBV6-1 to TRBJ2-7; the match to TRBD1 covers 7 bases. V gave up 10 bases and J gave up 2 bases; unmatched junction bases: 5. Germline CDR1 and CDR2: MNHNS and SASEGT. CDR3 length equals 12 residues. CDR3 amino acids: CATGTATYEQYF. The CDR3 DNA sequence: TGTGCCACCGGGACAGCGACCTACGAGCAGTACTTC.